A single sample gave rise to the 29 T cell receptor beta chains below, sequenced in a study of T cell repertoires in cytomegalovirus infection (dated 2019 in TCRdb). The listed sequencing device is Illumina HiSeq 1500. TCRdb took the public reads, trimmed them with fastp at Q25, ran MiXCR for clone calling and kept in-frame beta chains. A single entry per CDR3 protein holds the most common genes and DNA from its merged rows. The sample table holds approximately 500,000 distinct CDR3 sequences, of which approximately 15% were seen once. Clones ranked in the top ten supply 20% to 30% of the sample. Sequenced sample: CD8+ T cells from PBMCs. The receptors shown here come from a human donor in good health (CMV status not recorded). Some clones in this sample may be carry-over from other donors' samples.

This chain uses TRBV6-1 with TRBJ1-1; D gene uncertain. The CDR3 sequence is 13 residues long. The germline gives CDR1 MNHNS, CDR2 SASEGT. The germline V and J ends were trimmed by 6 bases and 1 base, with 9 bases remaining between them. CDR3 DNA sequence: TGTGCCAGCAGGTCAGGAGCGAACACTGAAGCTTTCTTT. Translating it yields CASRSGANTEAFF.

Comments on this clonotype: The conserved phenylalanine or tryptophan normally closing the CDR3 is absent here, so this likely arose from a read error. V usage is TRBV7-2 and J usage is TRBJ2-7; weak D call: TRBD2 (5 bases). The CDR3 is 20 residues long. The ends were cut back, 3 bases at V and 4 bases at J, with 31 bases in the middle. Germline assignment: CDR1 SGHTA and CDR2 FQGNSA. CDR3 sequence reads: CASSFATGPHPTRSGYEQYL. The DNA of the CDR3 is TGTGCCAGCAGCTTCGCTACTGGGCCTCACCCCACTAGATCTGGTTACGAGCAGTACTTA.

The rearrangement links TRBV12-3 or TRBV12-4 to TRBJ2-7; tentatively, D is TRBD2 (6 bases). With 5 bases removed from V and 6 bases from J, the gap between germline ends came to 26 bases. The CDR3 loop spans 17 amino acids. The CDR3: CASSPALGGPRPTEQYF. CDR3 in DNA: TGTGCCAGCAGTCCAGCCCTCGGGGGACCTCGACCTACCGAGCAGTACTTC.

The rearrangement links TRBV28 to TRBJ1-6; 9 bases line up with TRBD1. CDR3 length: 15 amino acids. In germline, CDR1 is MDHEN, CDR2 SYDVKM. V lost 6 bases, J lost 12 bases, and 12 bases stayed unmatched. In nucleotides, the CDR3 is TGTGCCAGCAGGATCCCGGGACAGGGTTTTTTACCCCTCCACTTT. This translates into CASRIPGQGFLPLHF.

The chain carries TRBV10-2 and TRBJ2-3; TRBD2 matches 10 bases. Germline loops: CDR1 WSHSY, CDR2 SAAADI. V dropped 5 bases and J dropped 3; count of bases not matched to a gene: 5. The CDR3 extends over 15 amino acids. In DNA form, the CDR3 reads TGCGCCAGCAGTCAGGCACTAGCGGGAACAGATACGCAGTATTTT. Its protein is CASSQALAGTDTQYF.

Only a few counts were recorded for this clonotype. The J gene is TRBJ2-1, the V gene TRBV9, with D perhaps assigned TRBD1 or TRBD2 (5 bases each). Germline V gene lookup returns CDR1 SGDLS and CDR2 YYNGEE. V was pared by 4 bases and J by 9 bases, with 14 bases between. This CDR3 spans 13 amino acids. CDR3 loop: CASSTVTGTEQFF. DNA for the CDR3: TGTGCCAGCAGCACCGTAACGGGGACTGAGCAGTTCTTC.

This clonotype turned up a few times. The chain is built from TRBV29-1 and TRBJ2-1; 8 positions match TRBD2. The CDR3 is made up of 14 amino acids. V lost 3 bases to trimming and J lost 5 bases; unmatched junction nucleotides: 6. Germline-derived CDR1 and CDR2 are SQVTM and ANQGSEA. The CDR3 loop is CSVDNLRGDNEQFF. CDR3 coding DNA: TGCAGCGTTGATAACTTGCGGGGGGACAATGAGCAGTTCTTC.

Of note for this clonotype: This sequence may be a read error, since a much larger clone differs from it by one base. This chain uses TRBV27 with TRBJ2-1; 11 nucleotides align to TRBD2. CDR3 length equals 14 residues. CDR1 is MNHEY, CDR2 SMNVEV, per germline (reference sequence). Trimming cost V 7 bases and J 4 bases; bases outside gene matches: 3. The CDR3 sequence: CASKGLAVYNEQFF. CDR3 DNA: TGTGCCAGCAAGGGACTAGCGGTTTACAATGAGCAGTTCTTC.

This clonotype appeared a few times. The rearrangement joins TRBV4-1 to TRBJ2-1; tentative D call: TRBD2 (5 bases). V lost 3 bases and J lost 6, with 15 bases in between. CDR3 size: 15 residues. Germline-derived CDR1 and CDR2 are MGHRA and YSYEKL. The CDR3 DNA sequence: TGCGCCAGCAGCCACCCTCCGGGAAGCTTCAATGAGCAGTTCTTC. Amino acid sequence: CASSHPPGSFNEQFF.

V and J are TRBV6-1 and TRBJ1-2; a possible D gene is TRBD1 (5 bases). Per the germline V gene, CDR1 is MNHNS and CDR2 is SASEGT. The CDR3 extends over 12 amino acids. V was trimmed by 6 bases and J by 8 bases, leaving 13 bases between them. The CDR3 protein is CASRDTPQGYTF. The CDR3 DNA sequence: TGTGCCAGCAGGGACACTCCCCAGGGCTACACCTTC.

This clonotype came up a few times. The chain has TRBV27 and TRBJ1-2, with D unresolved. This CDR3 spans 13 amino acids. V shed 0 bases and J shed 8 bases, with 10 bases lying between them. Germline-derived CDR1 and CDR2 are MNHEY and SMNVEV (reference sequence). The CDR3 DNA sequence: TGTGCCAGCAGTTTATCGAGGGCTCAAGGCTACACCTTC. Translated: CASSLSRAQGYTF.

The genes are TRBV15 and TRBJ2-3; perhaps TRBD2 as D (6 bases). The CDR3 length is 13 residues. Trimming stripped 4 bases from V and 6 bases from J, with 11 bases between. Per the germline V gene, CDR1 is LNHNV and CDR2 is YYDKDF (reference sequence). The CDR3 region has the DNA TGTGCCACCAGCAAGGAGGGAGCGGATACGCAGTATTTT. Translation: CATSKEGADTQYF. Using reference TRBV15 and TRBJ2-3 for the parts outside the CDR3, the full variable domain is DAMVIQNPRYQVTQFGKPVTLSCSQTLNHNVMYWYQQKSSQAPKLLFHYYDKDFNNEADTPDNFQSRRPNTSFCFLDIRSPGLGDTAMYLCATSKEGADTQYFGPGTRLTVL.

In its sample, this clonotype was seen many times. This rearrangement joins TRBV7-3 to TRBJ2-3, with TRBD2 matching 9 bases. Germline values: CDR1 SGHTA, CDR2 FQGTGA. Losses at the gene ends were 5 bases for V and 6 bases for J; bases not matched to a gene: 12. The CDR3 consists of 16 residues. CDR3 loop: CASSARKAGGGDTQYF. DNA of the CDR3: TGTGCCAGCAGCGCCCGCAAAGCGGGGGGTGGGGATACGCAGTATTTT.

This clonotype was detected ten times or more. The rearrangement joins TRBV6-5 to TRBJ1-2, with D uncertain. The CDR3 spans 15 residues. The germline CDR1 and CDR2 sequences are MNHEY and SVGAGI. Trimming took 3 bases from V and 4 from J, leaving 15 bases between them. In DNA, the CDR3 is TGTGCCAGCAGTTATTCGGGTCCCCTCGGCTATGGCTACACCTTC. It specifies CASSYSGPLGYGYTF.

This clonotype was counted many times. At one of its ends the junction is not consistent with the germline gene, which may arise from a read error. V usage is TRBV7-9 and J usage is TRBJ1-1; no definite D call. In germline, CDR1 is SEHNR, CDR2 FQNEAQ (reference sequence). The CDR3 has 15 amino acids. CDR3 sequence: CASSLALGLNAEAFF. CDR3 nucleotide sequence: TGTGCCAGCAGCTTAGCCCTAGGGCTGAACGCTGAAGCTTTCTTT.

This clonotype was counted only a few times. The chain has TRBV27 and TRBJ1-1; D gene uncertain. CDR3 size: 15 residues. The ends were cut back, 1 base at V and 0 bases at J, with 9 bases in the middle. Per the germline V gene, CDR1 is MNHEY and CDR2 is SMNVEV (reference sequence). The CDR3 coding sequence is TGTGCCAGCAGTTTATTAGTGGGATTGAACACTGAAGCTTTCTTT. This codes for CASSLLVGLNTEAFF.

This clonotype was detected only a few times. This sequence joins TRBV4-2 and TRBJ2-5; D is unclear. The length of the CDR3 is 13 residues. Germline CDR1 is LGHNA and CDR2 is YNFKEQ. The V gene lost 1 base and the J gene lost 1 base, with 4 bases spanning the gap. In DNA form, the CDR3 reads TGTGCCAGCAGCCAAGCCTCCCAAGAGACCCAGTACTTC. Translated, it gives CASSQASQETQYF.

This clonotype has a count of ten or more. CDR3 nucleotide sequence: TGTGCCAGCAGCCCTCCAGGGTCGGGCTACGAGCAGTACTTC. Its protein product is CASSPPGSGYEQYF. V gene TRBV7-9 combines with J gene TRBJ2-7, with D possibly TRBD1 on 5 matching bases. CDR3 length: 14 amino acids. The V end was cut by 5 bases, the J end by 3 bases, with 14 bases between. Germline CDR1 and CDR2: SEHNR and FQNEAQ (reference sequence).

This clonotype has just a few counts. This chain uses TRBV28 with TRBJ2-3; D is unresolved. Germline V gives CDR1 MDHEN, CDR2 SYDVKM. This CDR3 contains 13 residues. V was shortened by 2 bases and J by 7 bases, with 10 bases between the two germline ends. In DNA, the CDR3 is TGTGCCAGCAGTTTAGCCAGGTGGAATACGCAGTATTTT. This sequence encodes CASSLARWNTQYF.

This clonotype came up many times. This rearrangement joins TRBV20-1 to TRBJ2-5; D gene ambiguous. Trimming left V 6 bases short and J 7 bases short, with 24 bases between. The CDR3 is 15 amino acids. From germline, CDR1 is DFQATT and CDR2 SNEGSKA (reference sequence). As DNA, the CDR3 is TGCAGTGCAACAACCGCCCGGGCCCGGCCGGGGACCCAGTACTTC. Translated: CSATTARARPGTQYF.

As DNA, the CDR3 is TGCAGCGTTGAACAGGACAGGGGTACCTACGAGCAGTACTTC. Encoded protein: CSVEQDRGTYEQYF. The chain links TRBV29-1 to TRBJ2-7; 9 bases are shared with TRBD1. The CDR3 is 14 residues long. After removal of 2 bases from V and 2 bases from J, the junction contained 4 bases not matched to a gene. Germline V gene lookup returns CDR1 SQVTM and CDR2 ANQGSEA.

The sample holds one count of this clonotype. It may be a read error: a sequence one base away is much more abundant. This chain uses TRBV2 with TRBJ2-3; D is possibly TRBD2 (5 bases). The CDR3 has 15 amino acids. CDR1 and CDR2 (germline): SNHLY, FYNNEI. This CDR3 is CASSGEGWATDMQYF. DNA of the CDR3: TGTGCCAGCAGTGGTGAGGGTTGGGCCACAGATATGCAGTATTTT.

The count of this clonotype is one. The chain has TRBV7-3 and TRBJ2-2, with a tentative D call TRBD2 (6 bases). V was trimmed by 1 base and J by 7 bases, leaving 22 bases between them. This CDR3 has 18 amino acids. The V gene's germline CDR1 is SGHTA and CDR2 FQGTGA. CDR3: CASSLSRAGTPGRGELFF. The CDR3 DNA reads as TGTGCCAGCAGCTTAAGTCGGGCGGGGACCCCCGGTCGCGGGGAGCTGTTTTTT.

The chain joins TRBV19 to TRBJ1-5; tentative D call: TRBD1 (5 bases). The V end was cut by 3 bases, the J end by 4 bases, with 22 bases between. Germline CDR1 LNHDA, CDR2 SQIVND (reference sequence). This CDR3 contains 18 residues. The CDR3 bases are TGTGCCAGTAGTATTTCTCGGGCCACAGGAAGGGTTAATCAGCCCCAGCATTTT. Amino acids: CASSISRATGRVNQPQHF. The full variable domain, rest sourced from reference TRBV19 and TRBJ1-5, is DGGITQSPKYLFRKEGQNVTLSCEQNLNHDAMYWYRQDPGQGLRLIYYSQIVNDFQKGDIAEGYSVSREKKESFPLTVTSAQKNPTAFYLCASSISRATGRVNQPQHFGDGTRLSIL.

The V gene is TRBV27, the J gene TRBJ1-2; 8 bases line up with TRBD1. Germline CDR1 and CDR2: MNHEY and SMNVEV (reference sequence). V lost 4 bases and J lost 2; bases outside the gene matches: 3. This CDR3 is built from 14 residues. The CDR3 loop reads CASSWTGRNYGYTF. The CDR3 region has the DNA TGTGCCAGCAGTTGGACAGGGCGGAACTATGGCTACACCTTC.

CDR3 region: CATRAEGTPIYEQYF. The CDR3 DNA follows: TGTGCCACCAGAGCCGAGGGGACGCCAATCTACGAGCAGTACTTC. This rearrangement joins TRBV15 to TRBJ2-7; D might be TRBD1 or TRBD2, each matching 5 bases. V lost 6 bases to trimming and J lost 3 bases, with 18 bases between them. The CDR3 has 15 residues. Germline V gives CDR1 LNHNV, CDR2 YYDKDF (reference sequence).

This clonotype was recorded at least ten times. V and J are TRBV7-2 and TRBJ1-2; D is undetermined. There are 14 residues in the CDR3. V was shortened by 2 bases and J by 1 base, with 8 bases between the two germline ends. Germline values: CDR1 SGHTA, CDR2 FQGNSA. DNA of the CDR3: TGTGCCAGCAGCTTACTCCGAGATAACTATGGCTACACCTTC. This encodes CASSLLRDNYGYTF.

This clonotype was observed a handful of times. V gene TRBV30 combines with J gene TRBJ2-1; 14 positions match TRBD2. Looked up from germline, CDR1 is GTSNPN and CDR2 is SVGIG (reference sequence). The CDR3 runs to 13 residues. The trim removed 8 bases at V and 3 bases at J, leaving 0 bases unmatched. The DNA for the CDR3 is TGTGCCGGGACTAGCGGGAGCTACAATGAGCAGTTCTTC. It codes for CAGTSGSYNEQFF.

This clonotype appeared a few times. The chain employs TRBV4-1 and TRBJ1-3; D remains unclear. This CDR3 comprises 15 residues. Germline-derived CDR1 and CDR2 are MGHRA and YSYEKL. V gave up 0 bases and J gave up 3 bases, with 9 bases separating them. The CDR3 loop is CASSQDPSDGNTIYF. CDR3 coding DNA: TGCGCCAGCAGCCAAGATCCCAGCGATGGAAACACCATATATTTT.